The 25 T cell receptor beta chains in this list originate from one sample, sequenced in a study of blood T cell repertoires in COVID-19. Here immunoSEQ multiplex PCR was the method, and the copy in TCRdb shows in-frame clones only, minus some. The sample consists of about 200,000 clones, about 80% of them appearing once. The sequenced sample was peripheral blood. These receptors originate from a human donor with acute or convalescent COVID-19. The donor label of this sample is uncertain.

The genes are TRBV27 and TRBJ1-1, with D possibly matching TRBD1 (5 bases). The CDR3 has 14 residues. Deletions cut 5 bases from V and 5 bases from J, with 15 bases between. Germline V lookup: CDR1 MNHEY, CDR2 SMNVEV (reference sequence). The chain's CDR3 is CASSPWVGETEAFF. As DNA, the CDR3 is TGTGCCAGCAGTCCTTGGGTAGGGGAAACTGAAGCTTTCTTT.

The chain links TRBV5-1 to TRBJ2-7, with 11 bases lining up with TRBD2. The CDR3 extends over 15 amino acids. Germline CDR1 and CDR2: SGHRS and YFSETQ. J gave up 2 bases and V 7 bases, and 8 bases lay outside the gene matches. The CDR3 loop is CASRSLTSGTYEQYF. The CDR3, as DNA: TGCGCCAGCCGAAGTCTGACTAGCGGGACCTACGAGCAGTACTTC.

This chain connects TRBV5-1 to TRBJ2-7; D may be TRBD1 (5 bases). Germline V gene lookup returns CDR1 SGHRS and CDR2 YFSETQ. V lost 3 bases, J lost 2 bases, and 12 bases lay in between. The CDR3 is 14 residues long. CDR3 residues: CASSSDSAAYEQYF. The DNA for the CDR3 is TGCGCCAGCAGCTCTGACAGTGCCGCCTACGAGCAGTACTTC.

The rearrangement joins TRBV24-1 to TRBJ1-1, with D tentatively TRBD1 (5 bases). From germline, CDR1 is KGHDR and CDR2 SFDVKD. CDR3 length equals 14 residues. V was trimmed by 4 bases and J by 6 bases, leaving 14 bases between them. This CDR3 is CATSDPRGIAEAFF. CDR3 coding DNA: TGTGCCACCAGTGACCCTCGGGGGATTGCTGAAGCTTTCTTT.

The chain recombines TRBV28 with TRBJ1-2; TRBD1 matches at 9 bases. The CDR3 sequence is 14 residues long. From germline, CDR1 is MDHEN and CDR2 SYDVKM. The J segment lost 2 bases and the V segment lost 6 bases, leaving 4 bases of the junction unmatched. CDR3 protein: CASRSGTGNYGYTF. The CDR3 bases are TGTGCCAGCAGATCGGGGACAGGGAACTATGGCTACACCTTC.

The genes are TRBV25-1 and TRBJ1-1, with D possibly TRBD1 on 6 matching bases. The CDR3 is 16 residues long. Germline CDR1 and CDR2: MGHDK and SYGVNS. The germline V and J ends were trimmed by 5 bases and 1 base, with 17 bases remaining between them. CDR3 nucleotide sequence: TGTGCCAGCAGTCCCGGGACACTTTTACCGAACACTGAAGCTTTCTTT. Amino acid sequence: CASSPGTLLPNTEAFF. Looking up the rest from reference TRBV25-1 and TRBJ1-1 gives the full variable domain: EADIYQTPRYLVIGTGKKITLECSQTMGHDKMYWYQQDPGMELHLIHYSYGVNSTEKGDLSSESTVSRIRTEHFPLTLESARPSHTSQYLCASSPGTLLPNTEAFFGQGTRLTVV.

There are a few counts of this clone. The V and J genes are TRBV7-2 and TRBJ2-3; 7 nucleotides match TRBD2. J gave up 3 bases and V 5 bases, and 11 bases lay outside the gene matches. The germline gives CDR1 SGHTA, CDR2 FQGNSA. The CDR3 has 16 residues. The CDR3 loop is CASSPRGGSRTDTQYF. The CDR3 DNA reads TGTGCCAGCAGCCCAAGGGGCGGGAGCAGGACAGATACGCAGTATTTT.

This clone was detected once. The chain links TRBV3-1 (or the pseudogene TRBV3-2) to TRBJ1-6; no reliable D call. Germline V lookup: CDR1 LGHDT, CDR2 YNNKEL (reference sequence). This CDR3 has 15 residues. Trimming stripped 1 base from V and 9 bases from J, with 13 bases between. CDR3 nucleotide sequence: TGTGCCAGCAGCCAAGTTCCGGGAAAAGTTTCACCCCTCCACTTT. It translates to CASSQVPGKVSPLHF.

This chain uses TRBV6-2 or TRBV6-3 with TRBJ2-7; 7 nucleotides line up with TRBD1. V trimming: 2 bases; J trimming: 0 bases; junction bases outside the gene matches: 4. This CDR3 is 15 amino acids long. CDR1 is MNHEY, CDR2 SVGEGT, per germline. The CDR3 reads CASSYGRGFSYEQYF. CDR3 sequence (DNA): TGTGCCAGCAGTTACGGCAGGGGGTTCTCCTACGAGCAGTACTTC.

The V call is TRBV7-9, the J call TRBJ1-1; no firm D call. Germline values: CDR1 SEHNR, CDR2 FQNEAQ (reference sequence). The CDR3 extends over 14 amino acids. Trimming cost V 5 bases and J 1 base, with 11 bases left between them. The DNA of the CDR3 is TGTGCCAGCAGCCCGGGTCAGTCGAACACTGAAGCTTTCTTT. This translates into CASSPGQSNTEAFF.

The CDR3 sequence is CASSEWGKGVYNEQFF. The DNA for the CDR3 is TGCGCCAGCAGTGAGTGGGGAAAAGGGGTATACAATGAGCAGTTCTTC. This chain uses TRBV10-2 with TRBJ2-1; a possible D gene is TRBD1 (5 bases). Germline V CDR1 and CDR2: WSHSY, SAAADI. This CDR3 has 16 amino acids. Trimming shortened V by 1 base and J by 4 bases, and 14 bases separated the two germline ends.

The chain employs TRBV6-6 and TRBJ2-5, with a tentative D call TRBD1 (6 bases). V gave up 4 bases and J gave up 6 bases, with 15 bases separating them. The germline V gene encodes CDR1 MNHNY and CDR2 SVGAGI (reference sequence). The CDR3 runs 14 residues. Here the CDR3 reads CASSFRDTPKTQYF. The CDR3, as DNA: TGTGCCAGCAGTTTCCGGGACACCCCGAAGACCCAGTACTTC.

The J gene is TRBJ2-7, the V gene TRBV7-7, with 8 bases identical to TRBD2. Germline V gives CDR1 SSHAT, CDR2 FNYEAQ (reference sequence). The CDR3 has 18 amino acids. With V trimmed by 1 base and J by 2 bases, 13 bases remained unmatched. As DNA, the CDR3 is TGTGCCAGCAGCTTAGGCCCGGTCGCGGGAGGCCCAACCTACGAGCAGTACTTC. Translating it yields CASSLGPVAGGPTYEQYF.

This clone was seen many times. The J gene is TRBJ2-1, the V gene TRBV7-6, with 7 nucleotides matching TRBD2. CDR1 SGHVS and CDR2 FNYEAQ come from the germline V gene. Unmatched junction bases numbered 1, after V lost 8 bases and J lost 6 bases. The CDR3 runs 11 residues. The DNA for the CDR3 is TGTGCCAGCGGGAGGGTCAATGAGCAGTTCTTC. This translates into CASGRVNEQFF.

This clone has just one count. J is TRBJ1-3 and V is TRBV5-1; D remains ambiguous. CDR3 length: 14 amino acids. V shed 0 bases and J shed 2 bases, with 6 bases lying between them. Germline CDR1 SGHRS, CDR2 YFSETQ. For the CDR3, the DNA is TGCGCCAGCAGCTTGGGGAGCCCTGGAAACACCATATATTTT. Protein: CASSLGSPGNTIYF.

CDR3 residues: CASSPRRRLAGDNEQFF. The CDR3 region has the DNA TGTGCCAGCAGCCCCCGCCGACGACTAGCGGGGGACAATGAGCAGTTCTTC. This chain uses TRBV9 with TRBJ2-1; 12 bases align to TRBD2. V was pared by 4 bases and J by 5 bases, with 10 bases of the junction left unmatched. The length of the CDR3 is 17 residues. CDR1 and CDR2 from the germline V gene are SGDLS and YYNGEE. Supplemented by reference TRBV9 and TRBJ2-1, the full variable domain reads DSGVTQTPKHLITATGQRVTLRCSPRSGDLSVYWYQQSLDQGLQFLIQYYNGEERAKGNILERFSAQQFPDLHSELNLSSLELGDSALYFCASSPRRRLAGDNEQFFGPGTRLTVL.

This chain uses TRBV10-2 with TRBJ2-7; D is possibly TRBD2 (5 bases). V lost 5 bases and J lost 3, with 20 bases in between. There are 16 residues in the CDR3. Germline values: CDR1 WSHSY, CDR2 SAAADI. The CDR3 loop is CASSRLSSFGDYEQYF. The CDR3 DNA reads TGCGCCAGCAGTAGACTATCCTCCTTCGGGGACTACGAGCAGTACTTC.

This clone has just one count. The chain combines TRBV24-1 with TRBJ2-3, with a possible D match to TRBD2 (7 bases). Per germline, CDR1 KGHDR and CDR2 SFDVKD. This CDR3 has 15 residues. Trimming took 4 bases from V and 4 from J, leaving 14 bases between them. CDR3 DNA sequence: TGTGCCACCAGTGACCCCGGGGGGCATCCAGATACGCAGTATTTT. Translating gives CATSDPGGHPDTQYF.

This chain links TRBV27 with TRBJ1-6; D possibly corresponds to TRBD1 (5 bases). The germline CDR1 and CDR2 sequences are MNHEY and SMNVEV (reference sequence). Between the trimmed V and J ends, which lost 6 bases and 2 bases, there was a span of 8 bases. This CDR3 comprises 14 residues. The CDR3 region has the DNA TGTGCCAGCAGGCTGGACACCTATAATTCACCCCTCCACTTT. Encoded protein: CASRLDTYNSPLHF.

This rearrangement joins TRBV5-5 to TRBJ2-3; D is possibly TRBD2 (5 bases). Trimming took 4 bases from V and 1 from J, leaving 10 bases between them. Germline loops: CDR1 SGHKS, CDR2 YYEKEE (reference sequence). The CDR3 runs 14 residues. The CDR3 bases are TGTGCCAGCAGCCCGTTGGAGGGCACAGATACGCAGTATTTT. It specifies CASSPLEGTDTQYF. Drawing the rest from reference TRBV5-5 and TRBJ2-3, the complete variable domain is DAGVTQSPTHLIKTRGQQVTLRCSPISGHKSVSWYQQVLGQGPQFIFQYYEKEERGRGNFPDRFSARQFPNYSSELNVNALLLGDSALYLCASSPLEGTDTQYFGPGTRLTVL.

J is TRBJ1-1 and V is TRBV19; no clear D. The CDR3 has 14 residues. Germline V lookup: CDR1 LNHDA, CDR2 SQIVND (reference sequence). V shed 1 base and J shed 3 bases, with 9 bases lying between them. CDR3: CASSIGWEYTEAFF. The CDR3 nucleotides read TGTGCCAGTAGTATAGGGTGGGAGTACACTGAAGCTTTCTTT.

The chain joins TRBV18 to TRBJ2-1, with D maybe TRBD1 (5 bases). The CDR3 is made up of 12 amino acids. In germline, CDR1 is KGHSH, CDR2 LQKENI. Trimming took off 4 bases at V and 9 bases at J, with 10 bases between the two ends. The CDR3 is CASSLGQIEQFF. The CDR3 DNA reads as TGTGCCAGCTCACTGGGGCAGATTGAGCAGTTCTTC.

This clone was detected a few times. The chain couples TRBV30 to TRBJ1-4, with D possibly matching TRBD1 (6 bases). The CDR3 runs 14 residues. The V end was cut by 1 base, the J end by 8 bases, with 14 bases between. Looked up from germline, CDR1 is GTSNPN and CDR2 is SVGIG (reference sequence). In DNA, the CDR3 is TGTGCCTGGAGTGCGTTACAGGGATACGAAAAACTGTTTTTT. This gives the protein CAWSALQGYEKLFF.

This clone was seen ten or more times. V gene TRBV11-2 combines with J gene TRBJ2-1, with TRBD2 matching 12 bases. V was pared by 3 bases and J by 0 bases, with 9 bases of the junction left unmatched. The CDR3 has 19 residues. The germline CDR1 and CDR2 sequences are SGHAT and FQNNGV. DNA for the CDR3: TGTGCCAGCAGCTTTCTCACTAGCGGGAGGCCCAGCTCCTACAATGAGCAGTTCTTC. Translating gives CASSFLTSGRPSSYNEQFF.

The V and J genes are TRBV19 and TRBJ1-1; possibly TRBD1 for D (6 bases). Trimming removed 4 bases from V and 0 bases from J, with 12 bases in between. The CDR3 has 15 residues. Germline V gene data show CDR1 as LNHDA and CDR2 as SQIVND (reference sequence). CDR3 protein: CASSRGLSLNTEAFF. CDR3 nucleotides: TGTGCCAGTAGTAGGGGGCTCTCGTTGAACACTGAAGCTTTCTTT.